The clone carrying this T cell receptor beta chain was seen ten or more times. Its antigen is as yet unknown. The data belong to a study of cytomegalovirus exposure and HLA in healthy donors. Overall study: Per a later analysis, the 550 to 850 first-cohort and more than 100 validation repertoires shared one platform.

Produced via immunoSEQ multiplex PCR; TCRdb's table is partial and in-frame only. This table holds 220,000 or so clones, approximately 82% found once. Study-wide results and limits: Within the 100 to 150 validation repertoires, first-cohort TCR clusters tended to co-occur, according to a later analysis. Altogether, 164 TCR beta chains were recorded as cytomegalovirus-associated. Most TCRs appeared rarely, but some public TCRs recurred in many donors.

The CDR3 consists of 15 residues. V shed 4 bases, J shed 6 bases, and the junction held 7 bases outside the gene matches. Germline V CDR1 and CDR2: SGHDT, YYEEEE. The chain has TRBV5-6 and TRBJ1-5; 10 positions agree with TRBD1. This receptor was taken from a woman under 30 in good health and CMV-seronegative. The sequenced material came from PBMCs. Written as DNA, the CDR3 is TGTGCCAGCAGCCTGACAGGGGGCATAGGTCAGCCCCAGCATTTT. As protein: CASSLTGGIGQPQHF.